These 13 T cell receptor beta chains came from one sample sequenced in a study of cytomegalovirus exposure and HLA in healthy donors. Researchers ran the PCR with 60 Vbeta and 13 Jbeta primers. Here immunoSEQ multiplex PCR was the method, and the copy in TCRdb shows in-frame clones only, minus some. The sample holds fewer than 100,000 clones, just under 80% seen once. Sequenced: PBMCs. The receptors were sampled from a woman aged 40 to 50 in good health and CMV-seropositive.

The V and J genes are TRBV4-1 and TRBJ1-2, with 7 bases identical to TRBD1. With 5 bases clipped from V and 0 bases from J, the junction kept 6 bases outside the gene matches. CDR3 length equals 15 residues. The germline V gene has CDR1 MGHRA and CDR2 YSYEKL. The CDR3 DNA reads as TGCGCCAGCAGCGCACCGGGACAGTCTAACTATGGCTACACCTTC. This sequence encodes CASSAPGQSNYGYTF.

The genes are TRBV5-4 and TRBJ2-1, with 9 bases lining up with TRBD2. Germline CDR1 and CDR2: SGHNT and YYREEE (reference sequence). The CDR3 has 15 amino acids. V shed 0 bases, J shed 9 bases, and the junction held 7 bases outside the gene matches. The CDR3 here is CASSLVAGGPGEQFF. CDR3 sequence (DNA): TGTGCCAGCAGCTTGGTGGCGGGAGGGCCCGGTGAGCAGTTCTTC. The full variable domain, with the rest looked up from reference TRBV5-4 and TRBJ2-1, is ETGVTQSPTHLIKTRGQQVTLRCSSQSGHNTVSWYQQALGQGPQFIFQYYREEENGRGNFPPRFSGLQFPNYSSELNVNALELDDSALYLCASSLVAGGPGEQFFGPGTRLTVL.

The chain couples TRBV6-1 to TRBJ1-5; 10 nucleotides agree with TRBD1. CDR1 and CDR2 (germline): MNHNS, SASEGT. V shed 0 bases, J shed 5 bases, and the junction held 7 bases outside the gene matches. The CDR3 has 17 residues. Written as DNA, the CDR3 is TGTGCCAGCAGTGAAGCGCTCGGGACAGGGGCGGATCAGCCCCAGCATTTT. This translates into CASSEALGTGADQPQHF.

The chain links TRBV5-1 to TRBJ2-2, with TRBD2 identical over 7 bases. Trimming cost V 5 bases and J 3 bases; bases outside gene matches: 10. From germline, CDR1 is SGHRS and CDR2 YFSETQ. The CDR3 extends over 16 amino acids. The CDR3 is CASRVGGAGHTGELFF. The CDR3 region has the DNA TGCGCCAGCAGGGTCGGCGGAGCGGGACACACCGGGGAGCTGTTTTTT.

This clone has a handful of counts. The chain joins TRBV6-5 to TRBJ2-7, with D unresolved. The CDR3 covers 11 residues. In germline, CDR1 is MNHEY, CDR2 SVGAGI. Deletions cut 6 bases from V and 3 bases from J, with 6 bases between. The DNA of the CDR3 is TGTGCCAGCAGCTATCTCTACGAGCAGTACTTC. Translating gives CASSYLYEQYF.

The gene calls are TRBV29-1 and TRBJ2-7; D might be TRBD2 (7 bases). Germline V gives CDR1 SQVTM, CDR2 ANQGSEA. V was pared by 1 base and J by 2 bases, with 12 bases between. The CDR3 sequence is 14 residues long. The CDR3 DNA sequence: TGCAGCGTTGAAGTGCGGGGGCAGGCCTACGAGCAGTACTTC. Translation: CSVEVRGQAYEQYF.

The CDR3 DNA reads TGTGCCAGCAGCCCAAGGACAGGAGGAATGAACACTGAAGCTTTCTTT. It yields the protein CASSPRTGGMNTEAFF. This rearrangement joins TRBV7-9 to TRBJ1-1; 7 bases map to TRBD1. The CDR3 contains 16 residues. V dropped 5 bases and J dropped 0; count of bases not matched to a gene: 9. Germline V gives CDR1 SEHNR, CDR2 FQNEAQ (reference sequence).

A single count supports this clone. The chain combines TRBV5-1 with TRBJ2-1, with D possibly TRBD2 on 5 matching bases. This CDR3 spans 15 amino acids. Trimming took off 4 bases at V and 0 bases at J, with 11 bases between the two ends. The germline gives CDR1 SGHRS, CDR2 YFSETQ. The CDR3 coding sequence is TGCGCCAGCAGCAAGGACTCGCCCTCCTACAATGAGCAGTTCTTC. Its translation is CASSKDSPSYNEQFF.

The rearrangement joins TRBV7-8 to TRBJ2-3; 13 bases are shared with TRBD2. Germline V gives CDR1 SGHVS, CDR2 FQNEAQ. V lost 10 bases, J lost 3 bases, and 7 bases stayed unmatched. CDR3 size: 15 residues. As DNA, the CDR3 is TGTGCCACAGAAGGGACTAGCGGGATAACAGATACGCAGTATTTT. Protein sequence: CATEGTSGITDTQYF. Drawing the rest from reference TRBV7-8 and TRBJ2-3, the complete variable domain is GAGVSQSPRYKVAKRGQDVALRCDPISGHVSLFWYQQALGQGPEFLTYFQNEAQLDKSGLPSDRFFAERPEGSVSTLKIQRTQQEDSAVYLCATEGTSGITDTQYFGPGTRLTVL.

The genes are TRBV4-1 and TRBJ2-2; D gene ambiguous. The V end lost 0 bases, the J end lost 0 bases, and 8 bases lay between the germline ends. CDR1 is MGHRA, CDR2 YSYEKL, per germline. CDR3 length: 16 residues. CDR3 nucleotides: TGCGCCAGCAGCCAAGAAGCATATACGAACACCGGGGAGCTGTTTTTT. As protein: CASSQEAYTNTGELFF.

The chain is built from TRBV29-1 and TRBJ1-2; D unclear. V shed 6 bases and J shed 0 bases, with 8 bases lying between them. This CDR3 has 12 residues. Germline loops: CDR1 SQVTM, CDR2 ANQGSEA. The CDR3 spells CSVSTSNYGYTF. The CDR3 nucleotides are TGCAGCGTCTCGACATCTAACTATGGCTACACCTTC.

This chain connects TRBV4-1 to TRBJ2-7; D remains ambiguous. Per germline, CDR1 MGHRA and CDR2 YSYEKL. The V and J ends lost 1 base and 3 bases respectively, with 13 bases between them. CDR3 length: 15 residues. The CDR3 sequence is CASSQGPPGLYEQYF. CDR3 bases: TGCGCCAGCAGCCAAGGGCCCCCTGGCCTCTACGAGCAGTACTTC.

The V call is TRBV5-6, the J call TRBJ2-2; D may be TRBD1 (6 bases). This CDR3 is built from 15 residues. V was shortened by 4 bases and J by 3 bases, with 13 bases between the two germline ends. Germline V gene lookup returns CDR1 SGHDT and CDR2 YYEEEE. CDR3: CASSLAGAYTGELFF. The CDR3 nucleotides are TGTGCCAGCAGCCTGGCAGGGGCTTACACCGGGGAGCTGTTTTTT.